This T cell receptor (beta chain) was sequenced in a study of cytomegalovirus exposure and HLA in healthy donors. Overall study findings and caveats: A previous analysis found most TCR beta V segments productive roughly 87% or roughly 30% of the time. Highly shared sequence variants in one cluster were likely a sequencing artifact.

The PCR used 60 Vbeta and 13 Jbeta primers. Clones were sequenced by immunoSEQ multiplex PCR, and TCRdb holds only the in-frame ones, with some missing. The sample lists about 130,000 clones, 80% occurring once. CDR1 and CDR2 (germline): SGHTA, FQGNSA. The CDR3 length is 14 residues. The V segment lost 6 bases and the J segment 9 bases; nucleotides outside the gene matches: 8. Concerning this clone: Its specificity is not known.

The sample comprised PBMCs. This TCR was sampled from a woman aged 40 to 50 in good health and CMV-seronegative. The V gene is TRBV7-2, the J gene TRBJ1-6; 7 positions match TRBD1. The CDR3 region is CASRQGPVGSPLHF. Written as DNA, the CDR3 is TGTGCCAGCAGACAGGGGCCCGTGGGTTCACCCCTCCACTTT. Filled out from reference TRBV7-2 and TRBJ1-6, the complete variable domain reads GAGVSQSPSNKVTEKGKDVELRCDPISGHTALYWYRQSLGQGLEFLIYFQGNSAPDKSGLPSDRFSAERTGGSVSTLTIQRTQQEDSAVYLCASRQGPVGSPLHFGNGTRLTVT.